In its sample, the clone carrying this T cell receptor (beta chain) ranks as medium-sized (0.01 to 0.1%). The target antigen is unknown. Time point specified: neoterminal ileum biopsy at postoperative endoscopy, about 6 months after surgery. These data come from a study of T cell repertoires in ileal Crohn's disease. Study as a whole: Postoperative therapy was given to about half: 11 thiopurines, fewer than 20 anti-TNF agents. Biopsies of the neoterminal ileum at postoperative colonoscopy form M6 samples.

Profiling relied on immunoSEQ multiplex PCR, and the TCRdb table lists in-frame clones only, not all of them. The data contain approximately 13,000 clones, around two thirds of them singletons. The junction had 5 bases not matched to a gene; V was cut back by 8 bases and J by 6 bases. Germline V gives CDR1 SNHLY, CDR2 FYNNEI. This CDR3 is built from 14 residues. Study-wide findings and caveats: Mucosal expansions were suggested to be mainly CD8 T cells. Postoperative endoscopy occurred within one year, median about 6.9 months.

The specimen was ileal tissue. The chain uses TRBV2 and TRBJ1-6; TRBD1 matches at 9 bases. The clonotype comes from an adult with Crohn's disease. The CDR3 region has the DNA TGTGCCAGCGGAGACAGGGGGTTTAATTCACCCCTCCACTTT. Residues: CASGDRGFNSPLHF.